This entry lists 27 T cell receptor beta chains sequenced from one sample in a study of CD8 T cells in Susac syndrome. Random hexamers were used to reverse transcribe roughly 0.5 to 1 ug of RNA. TCRdb passed the immunoSEQ multiplex PCR reads through MiXCR, listing each CDR3 protein once. The table lists about 440,000 distinct CDR3 sequences, 75% to 90% of them singletons. Sequences were obtained from CD8+ T cells from PBMCs. These receptors all stem from a human donor with multiple sclerosis.

This chain connects TRBV4-1 to TRBJ1-1; a possible D gene is TRBD1 (5 bases). Germline loops: CDR1 MGHRA, CDR2 YSYEKL. The CDR3 has 16 amino acids. Trimming stripped 1 base from V and 0 bases from J, with 12 bases between. The CDR3 DNA reads TGCGCCAGCAGCCAAGCCCCAGGGACCCTGAACACTGAAGCTTTCTTT. Protein: CASSQAPGTLNTEAFF.

This rearrangement joins TRBV30 to TRBJ2-7, with 10 bases matching TRBD1. The CDR3 loop spans 15 amino acids. Per the germline V gene, CDR1 is GTSNPN and CDR2 is SVGIG (reference sequence). The junction had 10 bases not matched to a gene; V was cut back by 2 bases and J by 6 bases. CDR3 sequence: CAWSLSRTGGFEQYF. The CDR3 coding sequence is TGTGCCTGGAGTCTTAGCCGGACAGGGGGTTTCGAGCAGTACTTC.

The rearrangement links TRBV6-1 to TRBJ2-7, with TRBD2 matching 7 bases. CDR1 MNHNS and CDR2 SASEGT come from the germline V gene. The junction had 13 bases not matched to a gene; V was cut back by 6 bases and J by 2 bases. This CDR3 has 16 residues. CDR3 sequence reads: CASRPTGTILAYEQYF. The CDR3 bases are TGTGCCAGCAGGCCGACCGGGACTATATTGGCCTACGAGCAGTACTTC.

The rearrangement links TRBV27 to TRBJ1-2; D is unresolved. This CDR3 comprises 13 residues. The ends were cut back, 3 bases at V and 0 bases at J, with 5 bases in the middle. Germline V gene lookup returns CDR1 MNHEY and CDR2 SMNVEV (reference sequence). CDR3 in DNA: TGTGCCAGCAGTTTTCAGTCTAACTATGGCTACACCTTC. Residues: CASSFQSNYGYTF.

The chain links TRBV29-1 to TRBJ1-6; D perhaps matches TRBD1 (5 bases). In germline, CDR1 is SQVTM, CDR2 ANQGSEA. V lost 6 bases to trimming and J lost 2 bases, with 17 bases between them. The CDR3 is made up of 16 amino acids. The CDR3 sequence: CSVAGTVVPYNSPLHF. In nucleotides, the CDR3 is TGCAGCGTAGCCGGGACGGTCGTCCCCTATAATTCACCCCTCCACTTT. Filled out from reference TRBV29-1 and TRBJ1-6, the complete variable domain reads SAVISQKPSRDICQRGTSLTIQCQVDSQVTMMFWYRQQPGQSLTLIATANQGSEATYESGFVIDKFPISRPNLTFSTLTVSNMSPEDSSIYLCSVAGTVVPYNSPLHFGNGTRLTVT.

V gene TRBV6-5 combines with J gene TRBJ2-7; a weak D match, TRBD1 (6 bases). The length of the CDR3 is 15 residues. V gave up 0 bases and J gave up 4 bases, with 13 bases separating them. Germline V gene data show CDR1 as MNHEY and CDR2 as SVGAGI. This CDR3 is CASSYSTGGGYEQYF. CDR3 bases: TGTGCCAGCAGTTACTCGACTGGGGGCGGGTACGAGCAGTACTTC.

V and J are TRBV6-5 and TRBJ2-2, with TRBD2 matching over 10 bases. The germline V gene has CDR1 MNHEY and CDR2 SVGAGI. This CDR3 spans 17 amino acids. V trimming: 0 bases; J trimming: 7 bases; junction bases outside the gene matches: 8. The CDR3 is CASSYSMVAGGGGELFF. CDR3 nucleotides: TGTGCCAGCAGTTACTCTATGGTAGCGGGAGGTGGCGGGGAGCTGTTTTTT.

The gene calls are TRBV19 and TRBJ2-7, with TRBD1 matching 8 bases. The CDR3 has 13 residues. The germline V gene has CDR1 LNHDA and CDR2 SQIVND (reference sequence). The trim removed 5 bases at V and 5 bases at J, leaving 5 bases unmatched. The CDR3 sequence is CASSRDRINEQYF. Here the CDR3 DNA reads TGTGCCAGTAGTCGGGACAGGATTAACGAGCAGTACTTC.

The gene calls are TRBV19 and TRBJ1-5, with D uncertain. Trimming shortened V by 7 bases and J by 3 bases, and 13 bases separated the two germline ends. The germline V gene encodes CDR1 LNHDA and CDR2 SQIVND (reference sequence). CDR3 length equals 14 residues. In DNA, the CDR3 is TGTGCCAGTATGGTCGGAGCCTACAATCAGCCCCAGCATTTT. Translating it yields CASMVGAYNQPQHF.

The chain has TRBV7-2 and TRBJ2-3, with 13 bases matching TRBD2. The CDR3 spans 18 residues. V dropped 4 bases and J dropped 4; count of bases not matched to a gene: 11. Germline V CDR1 and CDR2: SGHTA, FQGNSA. Here the CDR3 DNA reads TGTGCCAGCAGCTCCCCGTATCCCGGGACTAGCGGGGCAGATACGCAGTATTTT. Protein product: CASSSPYPGTSGADTQYF. The full variable domain, with the rest looked up from reference TRBV7-2 and TRBJ2-3, is GAGVSQSPSNKVTEKGKDVELRCDPISGHTALYWYRQSLGQGLEFLIYFQGNSAPDKSGLPSDRFSAERTGGSVSTLTIQRTQQEDSAVYLCASSSPYPGTSGADTQYFGPGTRLTVL.

The V gene is TRBV6-2 or TRBV6-3, the J gene TRBJ1-3, with D possibly TRBD1 on 6 matching bases. The V gene's germline CDR1 is MNHEY and CDR2 SVGEGT. The CDR3 is 20 amino acids. The V end lost 5 bases, the J end lost 0 bases, and 26 bases lay between the germline ends. CDR3 loop: CASSPTTNQPGHRSGNTIYF. The DNA of the CDR3 is TGTGCCAGCAGTCCTACCACAAACCAACCGGGACACCGCTCTGGAAACACCATATATTTT.

The rearrangement joins TRBV27 to TRBJ2-1; 8 bases line up with TRBD1. This CDR3 spans 15 amino acids. Germline loops: CDR1 MNHEY, CDR2 SMNVEV (reference sequence). Trimming cost V 3 bases and J 4 bases; bases outside gene matches: 5. The CDR3 DNA reads TGTGCCAGCAGTTTGACAGGGGTCGTTTACAATGAGCAGTTCTTC. Its protein product is CASSLTGVVYNEQFF.

The J gene is TRBJ2-7, the V gene TRBV6-5, with TRBD1 matching 7 bases. V lost 6 bases, J lost 1 base, and 6 bases stayed unmatched. From germline, CDR1 is MNHEY and CDR2 SVGAGI. The CDR3 length is 14 residues. CDR3 region: CASRSQGESYEQYF. In nucleotides, the CDR3 is TGTGCCAGCAGATCCCAGGGGGAATCCTACGAGCAGTACTTC.

V usage is TRBV12-5 and J usage is TRBJ2-6; 8 bases fit TRBD2. This CDR3 spans 16 amino acids. CDR1 is LGHNT, CDR2 FRNRAP, per germline. The ends lost 6 bases at V and 2 bases at J; junction bases unmatched: 6. The CDR3 sequence is CASGPHGGAGANVLTF. The CDR3 DNA reads as TGTGCTAGTGGCCCACACGGGGGGGCTGGGGCCAACGTCCTGACTTTC.

The CDR3 DNA follows: TGCAGCGTCCTTTACCCACCGACAGGGGATTTACCCCTCTATGGCTACACCTTC. Its translation is CSVLYPPTGDLPLYGYTF. V usage is TRBV29-1 and J usage is TRBJ1-2, with 8 bases lining up with TRBD1. This CDR3 is built from 18 residues. Trimming cost V 6 bases and J 4 bases; bases outside gene matches: 22. Per germline, CDR1 SQVTM and CDR2 ANQGSEA.

The rearrangement links TRBV20-1 to TRBJ2-1; 8 nucleotides match TRBD2. The CDR3 totals 20 residues. Germline V gene lookup returns CDR1 DFQATT and CDR2 SNEGSKA (reference sequence). The V and J ends lost 0 bases and 7 bases, in that order; junction bases with no gene match: 23. The DNA for the CDR3 is TGCAGTGCTAGAGACCCCCGGACCCCAAGGCGGGGGGCCTTCGGAAATGAGCAGTTCTTC. Residues: CSARDPRTPRRGAFGNEQFF.

This rearrangement joins TRBV9 to TRBJ1-5; D ambiguous. Looked up from germline, CDR1 is SGDLS and CDR2 is YYNGEE. The V and J ends lost 4 bases and 5 bases respectively, with 10 bases between them. The CDR3 is made up of 13 amino acids. CDR3 in DNA: TGTGCCAGCAGCCCACGGACGGATCAGCCCCAGCATTTT. It codes for CASSPRTDQPQHF. Using reference TRBV9 and TRBJ1-5 for the parts outside the CDR3, the full variable domain is DSGVTQTPKHLITATGQRVTLRCSPRSGDLSVYWYQQSLDQGLQFLIQYYNGEERAKGNILERFSAQQFPDLHSELNLSSLELGDSALYFCASSPRTDQPQHFGDGTRLSIL.

The J gene is TRBJ2-1, the V gene TRBV12-3 or TRBV12-4, with D maybe TRBD2 (5 bases). This CDR3 spans 15 amino acids. Between the trimmed V and J ends, which lost 5 bases and 4 bases, there was a span of 15 bases. As DNA, the CDR3 is TGTGCCAGCAGTCGTCTAGCCGTGTCGTACAATGAGCAGTTCTTC. Its translation: CASSRLAVSYNEQFF.

The rearrangement joins TRBV12-3 or TRBV12-4 to TRBJ2-1; 12 bases are a match to TRBD2. This CDR3 is built from 16 residues. With 6 bases clipped from V and 6 bases from J, the junction kept 9 bases outside the gene matches. The CDR3 here is CASRELAGGPSNEQFF. The DNA of the CDR3 is TGTGCCAGCAGGGAACTAGCGGGGGGCCCATCCAATGAGCAGTTCTTC.

This clonotype was picked up one time. The chain joins TRBV6-1 to TRBJ1-1; D gene uncertain. V was clipped by 8 bases and J by 1 base, with 5 bases between them. Germline V gene data show CDR1 as MNHNS and CDR2 as SASEGT. The CDR3 contains 11 residues. The CDR3: CASHPNTEAFF. The DNA for the CDR3 is TGTGCCAGCCATCCGAACACTGAAGCTTTCTTT.

The chain carries TRBV2 and TRBJ1-2; D remains ambiguous. This CDR3 has 11 residues. Germline CDR1 SNHLY, CDR2 FYNNEI. The CDR3 DNA reads TGTGCTACCGATGTAGGTCGTGGCTACACCTTC. It is translated as CATDVGRGYTF.

The chain has TRBV10-3 and TRBJ2-6; 7 nucleotides match TRBD1. The CDR3 is 19 residues long. The V gene's germline CDR1 is ENHRY and CDR2 SYGVKD. The V gene end was trimmed by 2 bases and the J gene end by 2 bases; junction bases not matched to a gene: 12. The CDR3 region is CAISEAWTGGRAGANVLTF. CDR3 bases: TGTGCCATCAGTGAGGCGTGGACAGGCGGTAGAGCTGGGGCCAACGTCCTGACTTTC.

The genes are TRBV4-1 and TRBJ1-2; a possible D gene is TRBD1 (5 bases). Germline V CDR1 and CDR2: MGHRA, YSYEKL. V shed 3 bases and J shed 3 bases, with 14 bases lying between them. CDR3 length: 15 residues. The CDR3, as DNA: TGCGCCAGCAGCCAGGGACTGTTCGATGACTATGGCTACACCTTC. It is translated as CASSQGLFDDYGYTF.

The J gene is TRBJ1-3, the V gene TRBV3-1; D may be TRBD1 (6 bases). From germline, CDR1 is LGHDT and CDR2 YNNKEL (reference sequence). V shed 4 bases and J shed 0 bases, with 22 bases lying between them. The CDR3 totals 19 residues. The CDR3 loop reads CASSPRDTDYLHSGNTIYF. In DNA, the CDR3 is TGTGCCAGCAGCCCCCGGGACACCGACTATTTACACTCTGGAAACACCATATATTTT.

This clonotype was observed once. The rearrangement links TRBV14 to TRBJ2-7, with D tentatively TRBD2 (5 bases). Per the germline V gene, CDR1 is SGHDN and CDR2 is FVKESK. The CDR3 consists of 14 residues. V was trimmed by 5 bases and J by 3 bases, leaving 14 bases between them. The CDR3 DNA reads as TGTGCCAGCAGCTATTTGCAGGACTTCTACGAGCAGTACTTC. Translating it yields CASSYLQDFYEQYF.

This sequence joins TRBV27 and TRBJ2-7, with TRBD1 matching over 7 bases. The CDR3 runs to 16 residues. The J segment lost 2 bases and the V segment lost 2 bases, leaving 9 bases of the junction unmatched. Germline-derived CDR1 and CDR2 are MNHEY and SMNVEV (reference sequence). The CDR3 here is CASSLTGTASTYEQYF. DNA of the CDR3: TGTGCCAGCAGTTTAACAGGGACAGCGAGCACCTACGAGCAGTACTTC.

This chain joins TRBV5-4 and TRBJ2-3; TRBD2 agrees at 14 bases. J was trimmed by 6 bases and V by 4 bases; bases with no gene match: 13. The CDR3 contains 18 residues. Germline V gene lookup returns CDR1 SGHNT and CDR2 YYREEE (reference sequence). The CDR3 region is CASSGGRLAGGLEDTQYF. The CDR3 nucleotides are TGTGCCAGCAGCGGGGGGAGACTAGCGGGAGGGCTTGAGGATACGCAGTATTTT.